This note documents a single TCR beta chain sequence. Clones were sequenced by immunoSEQ multiplex PCR, and TCRdb holds only the in-frame ones, with some missing. The sample lists tens of thousands of clones; approximately 81% were seen once. Germline assignment: CDR1 SGHNT and CDR2 YYREEE (reference sequence). The CDR3 contains 13 residues. The data are from a study of OX40 agonist ivuxolimab in advanced cancers. Study details: Three patients got partial responses; one had hepatocellular carcinoma and two had cutaneous melanoma.

The material was CD4+ or CD8+ T cells sorted from blood, obtained in a trial of the OX40 agonist ivuxolimab. The chain combines TRBV5-4 with TRBJ2-1, with 7 bases matching TRBD2. This receptor was obtained from an adult with an advanced solid tumor such as melanoma, head and neck, liver or kidney cancer. CDR3 residues: CASGTGLPNEQFF. CDR3 in DNA: TGTGCAAGCGGCACGGGACTACCCAATGAGCAGTTCTTC.